The next 19 T cell receptor beta chains were all read from a single sample in a study of radiotherapy plus CTLA-4 blockade in lung cancer (dated by TCRdb to about 2018). Libraries were prepared through the immunoSEQ multiplex PCR assay. TCRdb limited this immuneACCESS table to in-frame rearrangements with V and J called. A share of clones is missing; checked studies link under half to unresolved V genes, and the rest is unexplained. Within this sample are about 97,000 clones, with approximately 72% of them counted one time only. 2.8% of the sample rests with the top ten. Sequencing used peripheral blood, obtained from a patient treated with radiotherapy plus ipilimumab. Every receptor here comes from a human donor with non-small cell lung cancer who had a partial response to radiotherapy plus ipilimumab. Some clones in this sample may be carry-over from other donors' samples.

CDR3: CASSLKGTSADTQYF. The CDR3 DNA reads TGTGCCAGTTCCCTCAAAGGGACTAGCGCAGATACGCAGTATTTT. The V call is TRBV19, the J call TRBJ2-3; 10 nucleotides agree with TRBD2. J gave up 4 bases and V 8 bases, and 9 bases lay outside the gene matches. This CDR3 has 15 amino acids. Germline V gene sequence: CDR1 LNHDA, CDR2 SQIVND (reference sequence).

The chain joins TRBV2 to TRBJ1-6; perhaps TRBD1 as D (5 bases). The CDR3 totals 14 residues. Looked up from germline, CDR1 is SNHLY and CDR2 is FYNNEI. Deletions cut 2 bases from V and 9 bases from J, with 11 bases between. The CDR3 DNA sequence: TGTGCCAGCAGTGAATTAGGGGCCAGTTCACCCCTCCACTTT. Translating it yields CASSELGASSPLHF.

V usage is TRBV19 and J usage is TRBJ2-7; the match to TRBD1 covers 7 bases. Trimming at V came to 6 bases and at J to 0 bases, leaving 14 bases not matched to a gene. The CDR3 runs 17 residues. The germline V gene encodes CDR1 LNHDA and CDR2 SQIVND (reference sequence). For the CDR3, the DNA is TGTGCCAGTAGCCGCACCTCCACCGGGACAGTCTCCTACGAGCAGTACTTC. Its translation is CASSRTSTGTVSYEQYF.

The chain is built from TRBV7-2 and TRBJ2-1; TRBD2 is a possible D gene (6 bases). This CDR3 has 14 residues. Trimming removed 1 base from V and 4 bases from J, with 8 bases in between. Germline CDR1 SGHTA, CDR2 FQGNSA. CDR3 protein: CASSLVLAYNEQFF. The CDR3 region has the DNA TGTGCCAGCAGCTTAGTACTAGCTTACAATGAGCAGTTCTTC.

The chain carries TRBV7-3 and TRBJ1-4, with TRBD1 identical over 7 bases. The V and J ends lost 5 bases and 3 bases, in that order; junction bases with no gene match: 6. Germline lookup yields CDR1 SGHTA and CDR2 FQGTGA. This CDR3 comprises 15 residues. The CDR3 sequence is CASSETGRPNEKLFF. As DNA, the CDR3 is TGTGCCAGCAGCGAGACAGGGAGGCCTAATGAAAAACTGTTTTTT.

This clone was seen a few times. The chain is built from TRBV2 and TRBJ1-5; D gene ambiguous. Germline values: CDR1 SNHLY, CDR2 FYNNEI. V lost 2 bases and J lost 11, with 10 bases in between. The CDR3 consists of 12 residues. This CDR3 reads CASSENDQAQHF. Written as DNA, the CDR3 is TGTGCCAGCAGTGAAAACGACCAGGCCCAGCATTTT.

The chain combines TRBV4-2 with TRBJ1-5; 10 bases agree with TRBD1. The CDR3 runs to 14 residues. Germline trimming cut 4 bases from V and 7 bases from J; bases unmatched to any gene: 4. From germline, CDR1 is LGHNA and CDR2 YNFKEQ. CDR3 bases: TGTGCCAGCAGCCCAGACAGGGGGCGGCAGCCCCAGCATTTT. This gives the protein CASSPDRGRQPQHF.

The V and J genes are TRBV19 and TRBJ2-1; 12 positions match TRBD2. The CDR3 is 16 residues long. Germline CDR1 LNHDA, CDR2 SQIVND (reference sequence). The J segment lost 4 bases and the V segment lost 4 bases, leaving 5 bases of the junction unmatched. CDR3 DNA: TGTGCCAGTAGTACGAGGACTAGCGGGACTTACAATGAGCAGTTCTTC. Amino acid sequence: CASSTRTSGTYNEQFF.

The chain recombines TRBV5-5 with TRBJ1-2; D call uncertain. The germline V gene has CDR1 SGHKS and CDR2 YYEKEE (reference sequence). The CDR3 loop spans 14 amino acids. Between the trimmed V and J ends, which lost 3 bases and 3 bases, there was a span of 12 bases. CDR3 nucleotide sequence: TGTGCCAGCAGCTCGCTCCTAGGCGACTATGGCTACACCTTC. Protein sequence: CASSSLLGDYGYTF.

The rearrangement uses TRBV7-2 and TRBJ1-5; 10 nucleotides match TRBD1. With V trimmed by 5 bases and J by 7 bases, 8 bases remained unmatched. The CDR3 covers 15 residues. The V gene's germline CDR1 is SGHTA and CDR2 FQGNSA. The CDR3 loop reads CASSKGTGAGQPQHF. The CDR3 nucleotides are TGTGCCAGCAGCAAAGGGACAGGGGCTGGCCAGCCCCAGCATTTT. Based on the CDR3 plus reference TRBV7-2 and TRBJ1-5, the full variable domain is GAGVSQSPSNKVTEKGKDVELRCDPISGHTALYWYRQSLGQGLEFLIYFQGNSAPDKSGLPSDRFSAERTGGSVSTLTIQRTQQEDSAVYLCASSKGTGAGQPQHFGDGTRLSIL.

The chain employs TRBV7-8 and TRBJ2-7, with D perhaps matching TRBD1 (6 bases). In germline, CDR1 is SGHVS, CDR2 FQNEAQ. V gave up 1 base and J gave up 3 bases, with 13 bases separating them. This CDR3 is 15 amino acids long. The CDR3 coding sequence is TGTGCCAGCAGCTTAGGTACAGGACAGTACTACGAGCAGTACTTC. Translated: CASSLGTGQYYEQYF.

The rearrangement joins TRBV10-1 to TRBJ2-1, with TRBD1 identical over 11 bases. V dropped 3 bases and J dropped 9; count of bases not matched to a gene: 7. The CDR3 has 15 amino acids. CDR1 is WNHNN, CDR2 SYGVQD, per germline (reference sequence). CDR3 in amino acids: CASSDGQGAQREQFF. CDR3 DNA sequence: TGCGCCAGCAGTGACGGACAGGGGGCCCAGCGTGAGCAGTTCTTC.

The chain couples TRBV18 to TRBJ2-1, with TRBD2 identical over 8 bases. This CDR3 is built from 15 residues. CDR1 is KGHSH and CDR2 is LQKENI in the germline V gene. The V and J ends lost 2 bases and 8 bases, in that order; junction bases with no gene match: 8. CDR3 in amino acids: CASSPRSSGWDEQFF. In DNA, the CDR3 is TGTGCCAGCTCACCAAGGTCTAGCGGGTGGGATGAGCAGTTCTTC.

This clone was recorded a few times. The rearrangement joins TRBV19 to TRBJ1-5, with D maybe TRBD1 (6 bases). The CDR3 loop spans 13 amino acids. V lost 6 bases and J lost 4, with 10 bases in between. Germline assignment: CDR1 LNHDA and CDR2 SQIVND (reference sequence). The CDR3 nucleotides read TGTGCCAGTAGCATGGACAGAAATCAGCCCCAGCATTTT. As protein: CASSMDRNQPQHF.

V and J are TRBV19 and TRBJ1-5, with TRBD1 as a possible D gene (6 bases). The germline CDR1 and CDR2 sequences are LNHDA and SQIVND (reference sequence). Trimming cost V 3 bases and J 9 bases, with 24 bases left between them. The CDR3 totals 17 residues. The CDR3 bases are TGTGCCAGTAGTATCGGCGGTGCTGGGGGCAAGATTCGGCCCCAGCATTTT. Protein: CASSIGGAGGKIRPQHF.

This clone was picked up a small number of times. The V call is TRBV6-5, the J call TRBJ1-3, with 7 bases identical to TRBD1. Germline V gene lookup returns CDR1 MNHEY and CDR2 SVGAGI. The length of the CDR3 is 14 residues. The V and J ends lost 6 bases and 2 bases, in that order; junction bases with no gene match: 4. As DNA, the CDR3 is TGTGCCAGCAGCCCAACAGGGGCTGGAAACACCATATATTTT. Encoded protein: CASSPTGAGNTIYF.

This rearrangement joins TRBV19 to TRBJ1-1, with D tentatively TRBD1 (5 bases). Germline V CDR1 and CDR2: LNHDA, SQIVND (reference sequence). Trimming took 3 bases from V and 3 from J, leaving 11 bases between them. This CDR3 contains 14 residues. CDR3 in DNA: TGTGCCAGTAGTATTTCCGGGACTCACACTGAAGCTTTCTTT. Encoded protein: CASSISGTHTEAFF.

The V call is TRBV18, the J call TRBJ2-7, with 9 bases matching TRBD2. This CDR3 is 15 amino acids long. In germline, CDR1 is KGHSH, CDR2 LQKENI. Trimming cost V 3 bases and J 3 bases; bases outside gene matches: 6. This CDR3 reads CASSPSAGGDYEQYF. In nucleotides, the CDR3 is TGTGCCAGCTCACCGTCAGCGGGAGGTGACTACGAGCAGTACTTC.

The V gene is TRBV4-1, the J gene TRBJ2-7; a possible D gene is TRBD2 (6 bases). Trimming left V 0 bases short and J 3 bases short, with 15 bases between. CDR1 MGHRA and CDR2 YSYEKL come from the germline V gene. The CDR3 extends over 16 amino acids. Here the CDR3 DNA reads TGCGCCAGCAGCCAAGATAATCAGGAGGGCCACTACGAGCAGTACTTC. Translated, it gives CASSQDNQEGHYEQYF.